Listed below are T cell receptor beta chains from one sample, sequenced in a study of T cell responses to AZD1222 COVID-19 vaccine. Method: immunoSEQ multiplex PCR; TCRdb's copy keeps in-frame clones and lacks some. The table shows some 180,000 clones, with roughly 87% occurring only once. This specimen consisted of peripheral blood, obtained 28 days after the second AZD1222 dose. These TCRs come from an adult who received the AZD1222 COVID-19 vaccine. CDR3s include the opening cysteine and the closing phenylalanine or tryptophan. The D gene is left open where the match is weak. Not all rows give a size; the values are once, few, many and, for expanded clones, a class.

-	TRBV9	TRBJ2-2	TRBD2	15	TGTGCCAGCAGCGTAGAGGGACTAGCTTCCGGGGAGCTGTTTTTT	CASSVEGLASGELFF
-	TRBV19	TRBJ2-1	TRBD1	13	TGTGCCAGTAGCCTGACAGGGGGCAATGAGCAGTTCTTC	CASSLTGGNEQFF
-	TRBV6-4	TRBJ2-2	-	13	TGTGCCAGCAGTGGGACAGTTACCGGGGAGCTGTTTTTT	CASSGTVTGELFF
-	TRBV5-4	TRBJ2-2	-	14	TGTGCCAGCAGCTTAGCTGGAGCACCCGGGGAGCTGTTTTTT	CASSLAGAPGELFF
-	TRBV5-4	TRBJ2-6	-	13	TGTGCCAGCAGGCTTTCTGGGGCCAACGTCCTGACTTTC	CASRLSGANVLTF
-	TRBV7-2	TRBJ2-4	-	15	TGTGCCAGCAGCTTATCGCCTAACCGTGGGGACATTCAGTACTTC	CASSLSPNRGDIQYF
-	TRBV19	TRBJ1-5	TRBD1	15	TGTGCCAGTAGTATTTATACAGGGGGTAATCAGCCCCAGCATTTT	CASSIYTGGNQPQHF
-	TRBV5-1	TRBJ1-1	-	15	TGCGCCAGCAGCCCGCCGGATCGCATGAACACTGAAGCTTTCTTT	CASSPPDRMNTEAFF
-	TRBV6-2/TRBV6-3	TRBJ2-5	-	15	TGTGCCAGCAGTTACGGGGGGCTAATCAAAGAGACCCAGTACTTC	CASSYGGLIKETQYF
-	TRBV30	TRBJ1-4	-	15	TGTGCCTGGAGTGTACTTCGGGGGACTAATGAAAAACTGTTTTTT	CAWSVLRGTNEKLFF
-	TRBV5-6	TRBJ2-3	-	13	TGTGCCAGCAGCTTACCTAGCACAGATACGCAGTATTTT	CASSLPSTDTQYF
-	TRBV4-1	TRBJ1-5	-	15	TGCGCCAGCAGCCAAGTTCACAGAGGTCCGCAGCCCCAGCATTTT	CASSQVHRGPQPQHF
-	TRBV2	TRBJ1-4	-	16	TGTGCCAGCAGTAGGGTTACGTGGGACCCCCTTTCTGGACTGTTTTTT	CASSRVTWDPLSGLFF
-	TRBV27	TRBJ1-6	-	13	TGTGCCAGCAGTTTAGTACTGGGGATAGCCCTCCACTTT	CASSLVLGIALHF
-	TRBV5-1	TRBJ1-2	-	13	TGCGCCAGCAGCTTGCGGCCAATCTATGGCTACACCTTC	CASSLRPIYGYTF
-	TRBV7-6	TRBJ1-3	-	15	TGTGCCAGCAGCCGAACCCAAGGGGTCGGAAACACCATATATTTT	CASSRTQGVGNTIYF
-	TRBV3-1/TRBV3-2	TRBJ2-6	TRBD1	21	TGTGCCAGCAGCCGCTTCGGTGGACAGGGGGTGGCCAATCCTGGGGCCAACGTCCTGACTTTC	CASSRFGGQGVANPGANVLTF
-	TRBV5-8	TRBJ1-2	-	13	TGTGCCAGCAGCCTCTCCGGCTACTATGGCTACACCTTC	CASSLSGYYGYTF
-	TRBV29-1	TRBJ2-5	-	15	TGCAGCGTTTTCCCGTTAGAAGATCTAGTCGAGACCCAGTACTTC	CSVFPLEDLVETQYF
-	TRBV6-1	TRBJ1-1	-	15	TGTGCCAGCAGTGAAGCGGGGGGACACCGCACTGAAGCTTTCTTT	CASSEAGGHRTEAFF
once	TRBV25-1	TRBJ2-3	-	15	TGTGCCAGCAGTGAATATGTGGGGGCGTCGGGTACGCAGTATTTT	CASSEYVGASGTQYF
-	TRBV5-1	TRBJ1-2	-	13	TGCGCCAGCAGCCCTGCGGGGGAAGATGGCTACACCTTC	CASSPAGEDGYTF
-	TRBV6-6	TRBJ2-7	-	14	TGTGCCAGCAGTTACAACGGCGGATCCTACGAGCAGTACTTC	CASSYNGGSYEQYF
-	TRBV6-5	TRBJ1-2	TRBD1	13	TGTGCCAGCAAGCGGGAGGGGGCGGCTGGCTACACCTTC	CASKREGAAGYTF
-	TRBV19	TRBJ1-1	-	14	TGTGCCAGTAAGCCAGGGGTCCCGGGTACTGAAGCTTTCTTT	CASKPGVPGTEAFF
once	TRBV6-5	TRBJ1-1	-	13	TGTGCCAGCAGACCGGGCCGTACCTCTGAAGCTTTCTTT	CASRPGRTSEAFF
once	TRBV15	TRBJ2-3	-	16	TGTGCCACCAGCAGAGTTAGAAGCGGGCCCACAGATACGCAGTATTTT	CATSRVRSGPTDTQYF
-	TRBV7-2	TRBJ2-3	-	13	TGTGCCAGCAGCTTCAGGGTCGCAGATACGCAGTATTTT	CASSFRVADTQYF
-	TRBV4-3	TRBJ2-2	TRBD1	17	TGCGCCAGCAGCCAAGAAGTGTCAGGGGGCTACACCGGGGAGCTGTTTTTT	CASSQEVSGGYTGELFF
-	TRBV4-1	TRBJ1-3	-	17	TGCGCCAGCAGCCCGAAGGGCATCGGGGTCTCTGGAAACACCATATATTTT	CASSPKGIGVSGNTIYF
-	TRBV5-1	TRBJ2-1	TRBD2	16	TGCGCCAGCTCACTCGGACTAGCGTCGTCGTACAATGAGCAGTTCTTC	CASSLGLASSYNEQFF
-	TRBV2	TRBJ1-4	-	12	TGTGCCAGCATAAGAATAGGGGAAAAACTGTTTTTT	CASIRIGEKLFF
-	TRBV5-6	TRBJ1-2	-	14	TGTGCCAGCAGCTTGGACCGGGGGCCACATGGCTACACCTTC	CASSLDRGPHGYTF
-	TRBV3-1/TRBV3-2	TRBJ2-5	-	15	TGTGCCAGCAGCCAAGTCCCGCCAGACCAAGAGACCCAGTACTTC	CASSQVPPDQETQYF
-	TRBV4-3	TRBJ1-1	-	13	TGCGCCAGCAGCCAAAGGGGGTACACTGAAGCTTTCTTT	CASSQRGYTEAFF
-	TRBV4-3	TRBJ1-6	-	16	TGCGCCAGCAGCCAAGAATTCGCTTCCTATAATTCACCCCTCCACTTT	CASSQEFASYNSPLHF
-	TRBV23-1	TRBJ1-1	-	18	TGCGCCAGCATTCCCTTCCGGGACACCAAACCGGGCCACGCTGAAGCTTTCTTT	CASIPFRDTKPGHAEAFF
once	TRBV4-1	TRBJ1-2	-	14	TGCGCCAGCAGCCAAGATCTCCGGCTCGGTGGCTACACCTTC	CASSQDLRLGGYTF
-	TRBV27	TRBJ1-1	-	13	TGTGCCAGCAGTTTTGGTCTGGACACTGAAGCTTTCTTT	CASSFGLDTEAFF
-	TRBV30	TRBJ2-1	-	13	TGTGCCTGGAGTGTACGCAGGGACAATGAGCAGTTCTTC	CAWSVRRDNEQFF
-	TRBV9	TRBJ2-3	-	14	TGTGCCAGCAGCGTAGTTCCAGGGGCAGATACGCAGTATTTT	CASSVVPGADTQYF
-	TRBV25-1	TRBJ2-3	-	13	TGTGCCAGCAGTGTGGGGGCTACAGATACGCAGTATTTT	CASSVGATDTQYF
-	TRBV15	TRBJ1-2	-	14	TGTGCCACCAAACAGGGATCCCCCAACTATGGCTACACCTTC	CATKQGSPNYGYTF
-	TRBV5-6	TRBJ2-4	TRBD1	19	TGTGCCAGCAGCTTGCATGACAGGGGGGGAATCCTAGCCAAAAACATTCAGTACTTC	CASSLHDRGGILAKNIQYF
few	TRBV7-2	TRBJ1-4	-	14	TGTGCCAGCAGCCCCACAGGCGTCGGTGAAAAACTGTTTTTT	CASSPTGVGEKLFF
-	TRBV5-1	TRBJ1-2	-	15	TGCGCCAGCAGCTTGGGGGCAGGGACTAACTATGGCTACACCTTC	CASSLGAGTNYGYTF
-	TRBV29-1	TRBJ2-3	-	13	TGCAGCGTTCTACCCACTAGCACAGATACGCAGTATTTT	CSVLPTSTDTQYF
few	TRBV5-1	TRBJ2-7	-	15	TGCGCCAGCAGCTTGGTTCTGGGATTCGCCTACGAGCAGTACTTC	CASSLVLGFAYEQYF
-	TRBV7-2	TRBJ2-3	-	15	TGTGCCAGCAGCCCCCTAGGAGGGGTCACAGATACGCAGTATTTT	CASSPLGGVTDTQYF
few	TRBV2	TRBJ2-3	-	11	TGTGCCAGCAGTGAAGGATATACGCAGTATTTT	CASSEGYTQYF
-	TRBV6-5	TRBJ2-2	-	13	TGTGCCAGCAGTTACATCTTGGCCGGGGAGCTGTTTTTT	CASSYILAGELFF
-	TRBV10-3	TRBJ1-6	TRBD1	14	TGTGCCATCTCCGGGACAGCCCATAATTCACCCCTCCACTTT	CAISGTAHNSPLHF
-	TRBV3-1/TRBV3-2	TRBJ2-1	-	15	TGTGCCAGCAGCCAAGTCTCGGGGGCCTACAATGAGCAGTTCTTC	CASSQVSGAYNEQFF
-	TRBV3-1/TRBV3-2	TRBJ1-6	-	14	TGTGCCAGCAGCCCGGGGGCTGGAAATTCACCCCTCCACTTT	CASSPGAGNSPLHF
-	TRBV15	TRBJ1-1	-	12	TGTGCCACCAGCTGGGACAACACTGAAGCTTTCTTT	CATSWDNTEAFF
-	TRBV5-1	TRBJ2-7	TRBD2	14	TGCGCCAGCAGCTTGATTTCCGGGGGGGCGGAACAGTACTTC	CASSLISGGAEQYF
-	TRBV12-5	TRBJ1-5	-	15	TGTGCTAGTGGGATGACAGGTGTCGACAATCAGCCCCAGCATTTT	CASGMTGVDNQPQHF
-	TRBV5-1	TRBJ2-7	TRBD2	15	TGCGCCAGCAAAGCAGCGGGGGGCCCTCACTACGAGCAGTACTTC	CASKAAGGPHYEQYF
-	TRBV10-2	TRBJ2-3	-	15	TGCGCCAGCAAAGTTTTAGCGACTAGCACAGATACGCAGTATTTT	CASKVLATSTDTQYF